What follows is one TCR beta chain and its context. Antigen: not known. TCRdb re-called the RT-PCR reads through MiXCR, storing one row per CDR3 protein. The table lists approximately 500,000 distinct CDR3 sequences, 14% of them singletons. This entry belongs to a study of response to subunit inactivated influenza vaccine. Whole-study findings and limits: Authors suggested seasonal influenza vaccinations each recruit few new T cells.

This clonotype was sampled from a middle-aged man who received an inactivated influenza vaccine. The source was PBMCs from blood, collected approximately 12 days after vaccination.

The CDR3: CSAKLAGGGNEQFF. The CDR3 DNA reads as TGCAGTGCTAAACTAGCGGGGGGGGGTAATGAGCAGTTCTTC. This chain connects TRBV20-1 to TRBJ2-1; 13 bases fit TRBD2. The CDR3 has 14 amino acids. Germline V gene sequence: CDR1 DFQATT, CDR2 SNEGSKA (reference sequence). Losses at the gene ends were 4 bases for V and 7 bases for J; bases not matched to a gene: 4.